This is a list of T cell receptor beta chains from one sample in a study of shared clonotypes between healthy human individuals. The method was immunoSEQ multiplex PCR; TCRdb's version includes in-frame clones alone and lacks a portion of them. This table has some 2,000,000 clones, about 95% appearing once. Sequencing was carried out using naive CD8+ T cells sorted from blood. The source is a young man in good health. Both conserved end residues are part of each CDR3. D genes are given only for firm matches. Expanded clones are given a class, and other clones once, few, many or no size at all.

V gene: TRBV28
D gene: NA
clone size: few
J gene: TRBJ1-5
CDR3 DNA: TGTGCCAGCAGTTTTTGGAGGGAGGATCAGCCCCAGCATTTT
CDR3 protein: CASSFWREDQPQHF

V gene: TRBV6-1
D gene: NA
clone size: NA
J gene: TRBJ1-1
CDR3 DNA: TGTGCCAGCAGTGACCCGGACGACACTGAAGCTTTCTTT
CDR3 protein: CASSDPDDTEAFF

V gene: TRBV5-6
D gene: NA
clone size: NA
J gene: TRBJ2-7
CDR3 DNA: TGTGCCAGCAGCCGCAAGGGTACCGGGAGCTACGAGCAGTACTTC
CDR3 protein: CASSRKGTGSYEQYF

V gene: TRBV4-3
D gene: TRBD1
clone size: NA
J gene: TRBJ1-1
CDR3 DNA: TGCGCCAGCAGCCAAGAACGGACAGGGGCCGAGAACACTGAAGCTTTCTTT
CDR3 protein: CASSQERTGAENTEAFF

V gene: TRBV4-1
D gene: NA
clone size: NA
J gene: TRBJ2-1
CDR3 DNA: TGCGCCAGCAGCCAAGAATGGGAGACGGAGCAGTTCTTC
CDR3 protein: CASSQEWETEQFF

V gene: TRBV2
D gene: NA
clone size: NA
J gene: TRBJ2-3
CDR3 DNA: TGTGCCAGCAGTGAACCGTTTGGCAGCACAGATACGCAGTATTTT
CDR3 protein: CASSEPFGSTDTQYF

V gene: TRBV27
D gene: NA
clone size: NA
J gene: TRBJ1-1
CDR3 DNA: TGTGCCAGCAGTTTCTCTGGGGGCGCGACTGAAGCTTTCTTT
CDR3 protein: CASSFSGGATEAFF

V gene: TRBV29-1
D gene: TRBD1
clone size: NA
J gene: TRBJ2-2
CDR3 DNA: TGCAGCGTTGAAACAGGGGACACCGGGGAGCTGTTTTTT
CDR3 protein: CSVETGDTGELFF

V gene: TRBV6-5
D gene: NA
clone size: NA
J gene: TRBJ2-1
CDR3 DNA: TGTGCCAGCAGTTACAACCCCGGCAATGAGCAGTTCTTC
CDR3 protein: CASSYNPGNEQFF

V gene: TRBV11-2
D gene: NA
clone size: NA
J gene: TRBJ2-2
CDR3 DNA: TGTGCCAACCTAGGGGCCGGCGGGGAGCTGTTTTTT
CDR3 protein: CANLGAGGELFF

V gene: TRBV7-4
D gene: NA
clone size: once
J gene: TRBJ2-3
CDR3 DNA: TGTGCCAGCAGCTTAGCTACGGCCTCAGATACGCAGTATTTT
CDR3 protein: CASSLATASDTQYF

V gene: TRBV18
D gene: NA
clone size: NA
J gene: TRBJ1-5
CDR3 DNA: TGTGCCAGCTCACCACCCCCAGCCGGTCTCAATCAGCCCCAGCATTTT
CDR3 protein: CASSPPPAGLNQPQHF

V gene: TRBV4-1
D gene: TRBD1
clone size: NA
J gene: TRBJ1-2
CDR3 DNA: TGCGCCAGCAGCCTCGGGACAGGACTTAACTATGGCTACACCTTC
CDR3 protein: CASSLGTGLNYGYTF

V gene: TRBV21-1
D gene: NA
clone size: NA
J gene: TRBJ2-7
CDR3 DNA: TGTGCCAGCAGTGGAGGGCGCTACGAGCAGTACTTC
CDR3 protein: CASSGGRYEQYF

V gene: TRBV29-1
D gene: TRBD2
clone size: NA
J gene: TRBJ2-1
CDR3 DNA: TGCAGCATGGCAGCGGGGAGATCCTACAATGAGCAGTTCTTC
CDR3 protein: CSMAAGRSYNEQFF

V gene: TRBV28
D gene: NA
clone size: NA
J gene: TRBJ2-5
CDR3 DNA: TGTGCCAGCACGGGGGCGGAGACCCAGTACTTC
CDR3 protein: CASTGAETQYF

V gene: TRBV13
D gene: NA
clone size: NA
J gene: TRBJ1-2
CDR3 DNA: TGTGCCAGCAGCCCGGGGCAGCCTAACTATGGCTACACCTTC
CDR3 protein: CASSPGQPNYGYTF

V gene: TRBV4-1
D gene: NA
clone size: NA
J gene: TRBJ1-2
CDR3 DNA: TGCGCCAGCAGCCAAGGACTGGGAGGCGGCTACACCTTC
CDR3 protein: CASSQGLGGGYTF

V gene: TRBV10-3
D gene: NA
clone size: once
J gene: TRBJ1-3
CDR3 DNA: TGTGCCATCAGTGAGTCGTGGCAGCTCTCTGGAAACACCATATATTTT
CDR3 protein: CAISESWQLSGNTIYF

V gene: TRBV27
D gene: NA
clone size: NA
J gene: TRBJ1-2
CDR3 DNA: TGTGCCAGCAGTCCCGGGGCCTCTAGTGGCTACACCTTC
CDR3 protein: CASSPGASSGYTF

V gene: TRBV10-3
D gene: TRBD1
clone size: NA
J gene: TRBJ2-7
CDR3 DNA: TGTGCCATCAGTGAGCCCGACAGGGGGGTCGGGTACGAGCAGTACTTC
CDR3 protein: CAISEPDRGVGYEQYF

V gene: TRBV6-1
D gene: NA
clone size: NA
J gene: TRBJ2-7
CDR3 DNA: TGTGCCAGCAGACTGACTAGCTCCTACGAGCAGTACTTC
CDR3 protein: CASRLTSSYEQYF

V gene: TRBV7-2
D gene: NA
clone size: NA
J gene: TRBJ1-1
CDR3 DNA: TGTGCCAGCAGCTACCGGTCCATGAACACTGAAGCTTTCTTT
CDR3 protein: CASSYRSMNTEAFF

V gene: TRBV4-3
D gene: NA
clone size: NA
J gene: TRBJ2-7
CDR3 DNA: TGCGCCAGCAGCCAAGGTTGGGGCCTAAGCTCCTACGAGCAGTACTTC
CDR3 protein: CASSQGWGLSSYEQYF

V gene: TRBV5-6
D gene: NA
clone size: NA
J gene: TRBJ1-6
CDR3 DNA: TGTGCCAGCAGCTTACTTGAGGAGAGCTCCTATAATTCACCCCTCCACTTT
CDR3 protein: CASSLLEESSYNSPLHF

V gene: TRBV2
D gene: NA
clone size: NA
J gene: TRBJ2-1
CDR3 DNA: TGTGCCACAAGCGGACTCTATAATGGCAATGAGCAGTTCTTC
CDR3 protein: CATSGLYNGNEQFF

V gene: TRBV27
D gene: TRBD1
clone size: NA
J gene: TRBJ1-1
CDR3 DNA: TGTGCCAGCAGTAACAGGGGAAGGGGTGAAGCTTTCTTT
CDR3 protein: CASSNRGRGEAFF

V gene: TRBV5-6
D gene: TRBD2
clone size: NA
J gene: TRBJ2-2
CDR3 DNA: TGTGCCAGCAGGTTGGGACTAGCCGAGCCCGGGGAGCTGTTTTTT
CDR3 protein: CASRLGLAEPGELFF

V gene: TRBV30
D gene: NA
clone size: NA
J gene: TRBJ2-7
CDR3 DNA: TGTGCCTGGAGTGCCGACCGGGAGATAAGCTACGAGCAGTACTTC
CDR3 protein: CAWSADREISYEQYF